These 30 T cell receptor beta chains share one sample of origin, sequenced in a study of CD8 T cells in Susac syndrome. Random hexamers were used to reverse transcribe roughly 0.45 to 1 ug of RNA. TCRdb re-analysed the immunoSEQ multiplex PCR reads in MiXCR, keeping a single row per CDR3 protein. The sample contains tens of thousands of distinct CDR3 sequences, 95% to 96% of which appear only once. Specimen: CD8+ T cells from PBMCs. The receptor set was obtained from a human donor with Susac syndrome.

V usage is TRBV15 and J usage is TRBJ1-2; D may be TRBD1 (6 bases). Trimming pared 0 bases from V and 4 bases from J, leaving 18 bases between. The CDR3 has 17 amino acids. Germline V CDR1 and CDR2: LNHNV, YYDKDF (reference sequence). This CDR3 is CATSRDFGGSARYGYTF. The CDR3 DNA follows: TGTGCCACCAGCAGAGATTTCGGGGGCTCAGCCCGCTATGGCTACACCTTC.

This chain joins TRBV7-9 and TRBJ1-5, with D possibly matching TRBD1 (5 bases). The CDR3 consists of 15 residues. Trimming took 0 bases from V and 6 from J, leaving 12 bases between them. Germline CDR1 SEHNR, CDR2 FQNEAQ (reference sequence). As DNA, the CDR3 is TGTGCCAGCAGCTTAGCGTTAGGGGAACGTCAGCCCCAGCATTTT. Protein product: CASSLALGERQPQHF.

The gene calls are TRBV27 and TRBJ1-5, with a possible D match to TRBD1 (5 bases). In germline, CDR1 is MNHEY, CDR2 SMNVEV (reference sequence). V lost 3 bases and J lost 2, with 14 bases in between. The CDR3 has 16 amino acids. The CDR3 bases are TGTGCCAGCAGTTTGGGGTTTCCCAGGGGCAATCAGCCCCAGCATTTT. Translation: CASSLGFPRGNQPQHF.

The CDR3 loop is CSAIQGNNQPQHF. In DNA form, the CDR3 reads TGCAGTGCTATCCAGGGGAACAATCAGCCCCAGCATTTT. The V and J genes are TRBV20-1 and TRBJ1-5; D may be TRBD1 (6 bases). Germline V gene data show CDR1 as DFQATT and CDR2 as SNEGSKA (reference sequence). The CDR3 has 13 amino acids. Trimming left V 4 bases short and J 3 bases short, with 10 bases between.

V usage is TRBV27 and J usage is TRBJ2-1; D gene uncertain. Trimming stripped 2 bases from V and 6 bases from J, with 11 bases between. The germline gives CDR1 MNHEY, CDR2 SMNVEV (reference sequence). The CDR3 has 14 residues. The chain's CDR3 is CASSLQGPPNEQFF. CDR3 bases: TGTGCCAGCAGTTTACAAGGGCCGCCCAATGAGCAGTTCTTC.

This rearrangement joins TRBV5-1 to TRBJ1-1; D possibly corresponds to TRBD1 (5 bases). The V end lost 5 bases, the J end lost 6 bases, and 17 bases lay between the germline ends. CDR3 length: 14 residues. CDR1 and CDR2 from the germline V gene are SGHRS and YFSETQ. In DNA form, the CDR3 reads TGCGCCAGCAGTCTTTCCTCAGGGTTTCCTGAAGCTTTCTTT. Its protein product is CASSLSSGFPEAFF.

The chain has TRBV7-2 and TRBJ1-4; no firm D call. CDR1 and CDR2 (germline): SGHTA, FQGNSA. The V end was cut by 0 bases, the J end by 6 bases, with 11 bases between. This CDR3 has 15 amino acids. CDR3: CASSLANLRDEKLFF. CDR3 sequence (DNA): TGTGCCAGCAGCTTAGCGAACCTCCGAGATGAAAAACTGTTTTTT.

The J gene is TRBJ1-2, the V gene TRBV15; D is unclear. The germline V and J ends were trimmed by 1 base and 5 bases, with 8 bases remaining between them. Germline CDR1 LNHNV, CDR2 YYDKDF (reference sequence). The CDR3 length is 13 residues. CDR3 sequence (DNA): TGTGCCACCAGCAGAGTGGGAGGTTATGGCTACACCTTC. This sequence encodes CATSRVGGYGYTF.

The rearrangement links TRBV30 to TRBJ2-2; a possible D gene is TRBD1 (6 bases). Per the germline V gene, CDR1 is GTSNPN and CDR2 is SVGIG (reference sequence). The V and J ends lost 4 bases and 4 bases respectively, with 13 bases between them. The CDR3 has 14 residues. The CDR3 is CAWTSGVATGELFF. CDR3 DNA sequence: TGTGCCTGGACTTCAGGGGTGGCCACCGGGGAGCTGTTTTTT.

The J gene is TRBJ2-4, the V gene TRBV12-3 or TRBV12-4; D gene ambiguous. The germline V and J ends were trimmed by 1 base and 1 base, with 5 bases remaining between them. The CDR3 runs 14 residues. This chain's CDR3 is CASSLGAAKNIQYF. DNA for the CDR3: TGTGCCAGCAGTTTAGGCGCGGCCAAAAACATTCAGTACTTC.

DNA of the CDR3: TGCAGTGCTAGAGATCGAGTGGGGACAGCTAATTCACCCCTCCACTTT. Its protein is CSARDRVGTANSPLHF. The chain joins TRBV20-1 to TRBJ1-6; 7 bases are shared with TRBD1. Germline assignment: CDR1 DFQATT and CDR2 SNEGSKA (reference sequence). The V segment lost 0 bases and the J segment 6 bases; nucleotides outside the gene matches: 8. The CDR3 length is 16 residues.

This rearrangement joins TRBV11-2 to TRBJ1-2; D unresolved. Germline lookup yields CDR1 SGHAT and CDR2 FQNNGV. The CDR3 consists of 16 residues. Trimming pared 2 bases from V and 2 bases from J, leaving 15 bases between. The DNA for the CDR3 is TGTGCCAGCAGCTTATTTCTCTGGAGGTACAACTATGGCTACACCTTC. Protein sequence: CASSLFLWRYNYGYTF.

The chain employs TRBV19 and TRBJ1-1, with D perhaps matching TRBD1 (5 bases). The CDR3 contains 14 residues. V was shortened by 6 bases and J by 3 bases, with 14 bases between the two germline ends. Germline V CDR1 and CDR2: LNHDA, SQIVND (reference sequence). In DNA form, the CDR3 reads TGTGCCAGTAGCGGCCGGGTGGGGGACACTGAAGCTTTCTTT. As protein: CASSGRVGDTEAFF.

The chain couples TRBV20-1 to TRBJ2-5; possible D gene TRBD1, 6 bases. Trimming took off 0 bases at V and 2 bases at J, with 13 bases between the two ends. In germline, CDR1 is DFQATT, CDR2 SNEGSKA (reference sequence). The CDR3 consists of 15 residues. This chain's CDR3 is CSARDNRVGQETQYF. The CDR3 nucleotides are TGCAGTGCTAGAGATAACAGGGTGGGACAAGAGACCCAGTACTTC.

A single count supports this clonotype. CDR3: CASSQDPGQETQYF. The CDR3 region has the DNA TGTGCCAGCAGCCAAGATCCAGGGCAAGAGACCCAGTACTTC. The chain uses TRBV4-2 and TRBJ2-5; weak D call: TRBD1 (5 bases). This CDR3 spans 14 amino acids. V gave up 0 bases and J gave up 2 bases, with 7 bases separating them. Germline assignment: CDR1 LGHNA and CDR2 YNFKEQ.

This rearrangement joins TRBV29-1 to TRBJ2-1; TRBD1 is a possible D gene (5 bases). Germline loops: CDR1 SQVTM, CDR2 ANQGSEA. The CDR3 sequence is 13 residues long. V lost 4 bases to trimming and J lost 2 bases, with 9 bases between them. CDR3 amino acids: CSVGWGAYNEQFF. Here the CDR3 DNA reads TGCAGCGTTGGCTGGGGCGCCTACAATGAGCAGTTCTTC.

V and J are TRBV3-1 and TRBJ2-1; TRBD1 matches 9 bases. Germline assignment: CDR1 LGHDT and CDR2 YNNKEL (reference sequence). V was pared by 3 bases and J by 10 bases, with 19 bases of the junction left unmatched. The CDR3 is 18 amino acids. CDR3 residues: CASSHRRLDRGGKREQFF. In nucleotides, the CDR3 is TGTGCCAGCAGCCACCGACGCCTCGACAGGGGGGGGAAGAGAGAGCAGTTCTTC.

The chain combines TRBV5-1 with TRBJ2-6, with 10 bases matching TRBD1. The CDR3 covers 14 residues. V was pared by 4 bases and J by 10 bases, with 5 bases of the junction left unmatched. From germline, CDR1 is SGHRS and CDR2 YFSETQ. The CDR3 DNA sequence: TGCGCCAGCAGCCTGGGACAGGGGCCGAACGTCCTGACTTTC. Protein sequence: CASSLGQGPNVLTF.

This clonotype was recorded only once. The V gene is TRBV24-1, the J gene TRBJ2-7, with 7 nucleotides matching TRBD1. The CDR3 consists of 13 residues. Trimming took 3 bases from V and 5 from J; bases not matched to a gene: 3. The V gene's germline CDR1 is KGHDR and CDR2 SFDVKD. The CDR3: CATSDHRGHEQYF. The CDR3 DNA reads TGTGCCACCAGTGATCACAGGGGCCACGAGCAGTACTTC.

The chain has TRBV6-5 and TRBJ1-5; 9 bases agree with TRBD1. The CDR3 covers 13 residues. The trim removed 6 bases at V and 6 bases at J, leaving 3 bases unmatched. Germline loops: CDR1 MNHEY, CDR2 SVGAGI. CDR3 sequence: CASRDRGSQPQHF. CDR3 DNA: TGTGCCAGCAGGGACAGGGGATCTCAGCCCCAGCATTTT.

The chain employs TRBV6-2 or TRBV6-3 and TRBJ2-2; D gene unclear. Germline CDR1 is MNHEY and CDR2 is SVGEGT. The CDR3 spans 11 residues. V was trimmed by 8 bases and J by 6 bases, leaving 7 bases between them. The CDR3 DNA sequence: TGTGCCAGCTTTCTCCCCGGGGAGCTGTTTTTT. Its translation is CASFLPGELFF.

J is TRBJ1-5 and V is TRBV18, with D possibly being TRBD1 (5 bases). This CDR3 comprises 13 residues. V was cut by 2 bases and J by 6 bases, with 8 bases left in between. In germline, CDR1 is KGHSH, CDR2 LQKENI. CDR3 in amino acids: CASSPVDSQPQHF. Here the CDR3 DNA reads TGTGCCAGCTCACCAGTCGACAGTCAGCCCCAGCATTTT.

V is TRBV6-5 and J is TRBJ1-1, with D tentatively TRBD1 (5 bases). CDR1 MNHEY and CDR2 SVGAGI come from the germline V gene. Trimming removed 4 bases from V and 0 bases from J, with 9 bases in between. The CDR3 consists of 14 residues. CDR3: CASSSGLLNTEAFF. The CDR3 region has the DNA TGTGCCAGCAGTTCGGGACTCCTGAACACTGAAGCTTTCTTT.

The chain is built from TRBV19 and TRBJ2-1, with TRBD1 matching 10 bases. Germline V lookup: CDR1 LNHDA, CDR2 SQIVND (reference sequence). With V trimmed by 5 bases and J by 1 base, 5 bases remained unmatched. The CDR3 is 16 residues long. The CDR3 spells CASSLGQGRSYNEQFF. The CDR3 DNA is TGTGCCAGTAGTCTGGGACAGGGGAGATCCTACAATGAGCAGTTCTTC.

The V call is TRBV27, the J call TRBJ1-4; 11 bases agree with TRBD1. CDR1 and CDR2 (germline): MNHEY, SMNVEV (reference sequence). This CDR3 is 14 amino acids long. V shed 3 bases and J 7 bases; nucleotides not matched to a gene: 1. This CDR3 reads CASSLGQGGEKLFF. CDR3 DNA sequence: TGTGCCAGCAGTTTGGGACAGGGGGGTGAAAAACTGTTTTTT.

The V gene is TRBV27, the J gene TRBJ1-2; D unresolved. Per the germline V gene, CDR1 is MNHEY and CDR2 is SMNVEV (reference sequence). The CDR3 contains 13 residues. V dropped 5 bases and J dropped 2 bases, with 9 bases sitting between them. CDR3 sequence (DNA): TGTGCCAGCAGTCCCGACATGAACTATGGCTACACCTTC. This gives the protein CASSPDMNYGYTF.

In its sample, this clonotype was seen once. The CDR3 reads CAWSVLGGGRSNEQFF. The DNA for the CDR3 is TGTGCCTGGAGTGTACTTGGGGGGGGCCGTAGCAATGAGCAGTTCTTC. This rearrangement joins TRBV30 to TRBJ2-1; D is perhaps TRBD2 (7 bases). The V end lost 0 bases, the J end lost 6 bases, and 18 bases lay between the germline ends. Per germline, CDR1 GTSNPN and CDR2 SVGIG (reference sequence). The CDR3 sequence is 16 residues long.

This rearrangement joins TRBV3-1 to TRBJ1-1; D ambiguous. Trimming took 7 bases from V and 8 from J, leaving 20 bases between them. Germline V CDR1 and CDR2: LGHDT, YNNKEL (reference sequence). There are 14 residues in the CDR3. In nucleotides, the CDR3 is TGTGCCAGCACCCAGCGAGTGACACGTGAGGAAGCTTTCTTT. It codes for CASTQRVTREEAFF.

The genes are TRBV4-1 and TRBJ1-4; D not resolved. CDR3 length equals 15 residues. The germline gives CDR1 MGHRA, CDR2 YSYEKL. The V gene lost 0 bases and the J gene lost 8 bases, with 13 bases spanning the gap. The CDR3 here is CASSQDQMVGEKLFF. The CDR3 coding sequence is TGCGCCAGCAGCCAAGACCAGATGGTTGGGGAAAAACTGTTTTTT.

This clonotype has a single count. This chain links TRBV29-1 with TRBJ1-1; the match to TRBD1 covers 10 bases. The CDR3 has 15 amino acids. J was trimmed by 0 bases and V by 4 bases; bases with no gene match: 5. Germline CDR1 is SQVTM and CDR2 is ANQGSEA. CDR3 residues: CSVGDRGFMNTEAFF. CDR3 bases: TGCAGCGTTGGGGACAGGGGTTTTATGAACACTGAAGCTTTCTTT.